This TCR beta chain is from a study of T-cell memory formation after mild COVID-19. Study-wide results and limits: CD4/CD8 balance characterized clones contracting day 15 to 85, and CD4+ skew characterized later expanders.

Germline assignment: CDR1 KGHDR and CDR2 SFDVKD. CDR3 length: 14 residues. The V and J ends lost 8 bases and 3 bases respectively, with 16 bases between them. As for this clonotype: The antigen is undetermined.

One entry per CDR3 protein, called by TCRdb with MiXCR from the 5' RACE reads. The table records about 470,000 distinct CDR3 sequences, around a quarter of them present only once. V and J are TRBV24-1 and TRBJ2-7; no reliable D call. The sequence came from an adult woman who had mild COVID-19 (a few samples of this study predate the infection). Cell type and time point are not known. The sequencing sample was made of PBMCs or a T cell subset sorted from them (not recorded which). The CDR3 DNA reads as TGTGCCACCAAGATCGGGCCAGGTGGCTACGAGCAGTACTTC. Protein sequence: CATKIGPGGYEQYF.